This T cell receptor beta chain was documented in a study of blood T cells in healthy people across ages. Findings and limits, study-wide: Fewer expanded clones and more diversity marked long-lived versus aged donors.

This CDR3 is built from 13 residues. V gave up 6 bases and J gave up 11 bases, with 19 bases separating them. There are a few counts of this clonotype. The antigen is not known. Caucasian, healthy and from Russia, the donors were aged between 6 and 90. Researchers report isolating at least 6.5 million PBMCs per sample. Alongside a J-beta primer mix, a sample-barcoded 5' primer served in a second PCR lasting roughly 6 to 12 cycles. TCRdb re-called the 5' RACE reads through MiXCR, storing one row per CDR3 protein. This table has approximately 1.5 million distinct CDR3 sequences, approximately 43% appearing once.

This clonotype originated in a woman between 18 and 29 years old in good health. Specimen: blood. This rearrangement joins TRBV12-3 or TRBV12-4 to TRBJ2-5, with unresolved D. The CDR3: CASSNLGDDEQYF. In DNA, the CDR3 is TGTGCCAGCAGCAACCTAGGCGACGATGAGCAGTACTTC.